The clone carrying this T cell receptor (beta chain) is medium-sized (0.01 to 0.1%). The ends were cut back, 1 base at V and 7 bases at J, with 13 bases in the middle. CDR3 size: 15 residues. Germline CDR1 SGHTA, CDR2 FQGNSA. Generated by immunoSEQ multiplex PCR, the TCRdb table keeps only in-frame clones and is missing some. Here the sample spans 19,000 or so clones, about 81% being singletons. This specimen belongs to a study of PD-1 blockade in classical Hodgkin lymphoma. Each patient relapsed following autologous stem cell transplantation, and prior brentuximab vedotin exposure differed. The sequence was collected from a human donor with classical Hodgkin lymphoma. The genes are TRBV7-2 and TRBJ1-4; D perhaps matches TRBD1 (6 bases). Sample: peripheral blood mononuclear cells (PBMCs), taken at baseline. The CDR3 spells CASSLDRAQGEKLFF. CDR3 coding DNA: TGTGCCAGCAGCTTAGACAGGGCCCAGGGTGAAAAACTGTTTTTT.